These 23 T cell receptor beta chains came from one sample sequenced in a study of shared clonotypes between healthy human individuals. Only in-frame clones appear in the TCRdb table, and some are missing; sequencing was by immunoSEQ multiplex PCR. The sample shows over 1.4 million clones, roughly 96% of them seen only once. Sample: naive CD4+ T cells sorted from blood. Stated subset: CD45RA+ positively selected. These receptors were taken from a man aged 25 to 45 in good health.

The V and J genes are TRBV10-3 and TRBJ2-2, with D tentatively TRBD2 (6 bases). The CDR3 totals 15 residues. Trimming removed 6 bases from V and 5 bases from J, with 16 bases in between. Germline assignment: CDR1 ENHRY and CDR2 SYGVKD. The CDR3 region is CAISAGTQETGELFF. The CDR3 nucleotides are TGTGCCATCAGCGCCGGGACTCAGGAGACCGGGGAGCTGTTTTTT.

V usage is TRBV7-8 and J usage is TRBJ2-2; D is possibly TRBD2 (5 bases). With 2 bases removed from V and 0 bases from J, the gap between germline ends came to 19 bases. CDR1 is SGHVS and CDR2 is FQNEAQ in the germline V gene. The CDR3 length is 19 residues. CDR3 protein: CASSLIQSLGLANTGELFF. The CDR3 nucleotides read TGTGCCAGCAGCTTAATTCAGTCCTTAGGACTTGCGAACACCGGGGAGCTGTTTTTT.

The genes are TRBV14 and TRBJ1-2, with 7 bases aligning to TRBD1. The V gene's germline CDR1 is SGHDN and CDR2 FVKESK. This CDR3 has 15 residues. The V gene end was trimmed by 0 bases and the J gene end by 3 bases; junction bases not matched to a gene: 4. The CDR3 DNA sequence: TGTGCCAGCAGCCAAGACAAGGGGGCCTACTATGGCTACACCTTC. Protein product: CASSQDKGAYYGYTF.

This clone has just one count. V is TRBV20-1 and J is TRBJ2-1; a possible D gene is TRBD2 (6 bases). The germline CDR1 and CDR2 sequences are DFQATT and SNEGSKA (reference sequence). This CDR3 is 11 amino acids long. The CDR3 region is CSRTIYNEQFF. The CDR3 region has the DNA TGCAGCCGGACTATCTACAATGAGCAGTTCTTC.

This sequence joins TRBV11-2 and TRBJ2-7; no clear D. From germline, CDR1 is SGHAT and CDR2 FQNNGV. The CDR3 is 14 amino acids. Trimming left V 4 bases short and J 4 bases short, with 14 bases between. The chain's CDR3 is CASSSLTRTYEQYF. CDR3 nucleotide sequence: TGTGCCAGCAGCTCCCTAACCAGAACATACGAGCAGTACTTC.

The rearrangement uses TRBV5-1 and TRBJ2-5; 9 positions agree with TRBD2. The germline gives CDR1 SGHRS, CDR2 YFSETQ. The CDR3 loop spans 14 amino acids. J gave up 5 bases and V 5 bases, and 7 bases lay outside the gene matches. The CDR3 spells CASSEAGGLETQYF. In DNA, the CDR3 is TGCGCCAGCAGTGAGGCGGGAGGGTTGGAGACCCAGTACTTC.

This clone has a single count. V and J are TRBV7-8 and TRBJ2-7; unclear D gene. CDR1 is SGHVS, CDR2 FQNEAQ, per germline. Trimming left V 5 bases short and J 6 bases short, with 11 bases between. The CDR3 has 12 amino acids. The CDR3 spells CASSPDLGEQYF. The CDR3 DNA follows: TGTGCCAGCAGCCCAGACTTGGGCGAGCAGTACTTC. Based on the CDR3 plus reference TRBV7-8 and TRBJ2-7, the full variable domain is GAGVSQSPRYKVAKRGQDVALRCDPISGHVSLFWYQQALGQGPEFLTYFQNEAQLDKSGLPSDRFFAERPEGSVSTLKIQRTQQEDSAVYLCASSPDLGEQYFGPGTRLTVT.

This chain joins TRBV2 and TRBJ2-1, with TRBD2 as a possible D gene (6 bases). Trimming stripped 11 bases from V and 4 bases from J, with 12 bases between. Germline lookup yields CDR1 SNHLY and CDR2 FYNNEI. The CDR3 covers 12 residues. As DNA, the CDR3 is TGTGCCGGGGGGATCGGGTACAATGAGCAGTTCTTC. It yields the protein CAGGIGYNEQFF.

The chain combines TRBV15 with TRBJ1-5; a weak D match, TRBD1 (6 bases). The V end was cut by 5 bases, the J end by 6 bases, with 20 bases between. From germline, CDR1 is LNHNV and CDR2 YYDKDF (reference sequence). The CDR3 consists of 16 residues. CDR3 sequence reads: CATSGFTGFLAQPQHF. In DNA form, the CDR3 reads TGTGCCACCAGCGGATTTACAGGGTTTTTAGCTCAGCCCCAGCATTTT.

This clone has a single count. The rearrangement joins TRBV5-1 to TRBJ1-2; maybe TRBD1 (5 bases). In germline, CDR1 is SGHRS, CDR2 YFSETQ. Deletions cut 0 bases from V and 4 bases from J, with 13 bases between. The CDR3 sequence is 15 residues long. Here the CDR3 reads CASSLEGDQSYGYTF. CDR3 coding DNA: TGCGCCAGCAGCTTGGAAGGGGATCAAAGCTATGGCTACACCTTC.

This chain's CDR3 is CASSQIVAGTYNEQFF. In DNA form, the CDR3 reads TGTGCCAGCAGCCAAATCGTAGCGGGGACCTACAATGAGCAGTTCTTC. The rearrangement links TRBV4-2 to TRBJ2-1; the match to TRBD2 covers 8 bases. In germline, CDR1 is LGHNA, CDR2 YNFKEQ. J was trimmed by 2 bases and V by 2 bases; bases with no gene match: 5. The CDR3 loop spans 16 amino acids.

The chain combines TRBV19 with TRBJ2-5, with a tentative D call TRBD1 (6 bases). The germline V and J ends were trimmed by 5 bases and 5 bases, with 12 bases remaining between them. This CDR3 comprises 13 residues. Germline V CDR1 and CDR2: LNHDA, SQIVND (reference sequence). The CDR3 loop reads CASSGTLEETQYF. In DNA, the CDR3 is TGTGCCAGTAGTGGGACACTAGAGGAGACCCAGTACTTC.

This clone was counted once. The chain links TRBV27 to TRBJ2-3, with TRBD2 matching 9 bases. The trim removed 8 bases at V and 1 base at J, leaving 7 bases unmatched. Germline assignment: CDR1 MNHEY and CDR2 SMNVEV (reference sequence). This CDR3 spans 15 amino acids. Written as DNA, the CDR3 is TGTGCCAGCCAAACCCTAGCGGGACGCACAGATACGCAGTATTTT. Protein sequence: CASQTLAGRTDTQYF.

The CDR3 bases are TGTGCCAGCAGCTTAGCTGGGGCCCAGAACACTGAAGCTTTCTTT. Protein sequence: CASSLAGAQNTEAFF. The chain has TRBV7-8 and TRBJ1-1, with a possible D match to TRBD1 (5 bases). This CDR3 region has 15 residues. CDR1 is SGHVS, CDR2 FQNEAQ, per germline. The V end was cut by 0 bases, the J end by 1 base, with 9 bases between. Filled out from reference TRBV7-8 and TRBJ1-1, the complete variable domain reads GAGVSQSPRYKVAKRGQDVALRCDPISGHVSLFWYQQALGQGPEFLTYFQNEAQLDKSGLPSDRFFAERPEGSVSTLKIQRTQQEDSAVYLCASSLAGAQNTEAFFGQGTRLTVV.

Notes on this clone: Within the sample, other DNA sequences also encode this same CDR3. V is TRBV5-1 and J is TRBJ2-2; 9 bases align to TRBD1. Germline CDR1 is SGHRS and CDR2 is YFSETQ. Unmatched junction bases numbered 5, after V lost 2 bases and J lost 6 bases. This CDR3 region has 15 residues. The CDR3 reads CASSLRTGAAGELFF. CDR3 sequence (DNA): TGCGCCAGCAGCTTAAGGACAGGGGCTGCCGGGGAGCTGTTTTTT.

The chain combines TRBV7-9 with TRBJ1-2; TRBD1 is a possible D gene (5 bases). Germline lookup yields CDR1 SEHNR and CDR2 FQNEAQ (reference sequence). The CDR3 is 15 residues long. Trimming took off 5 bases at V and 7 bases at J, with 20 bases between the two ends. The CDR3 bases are TGTGCCAGCAGCCCCCACTCGGCAGTGGGGGGTGGCTACACCTTC. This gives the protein CASSPHSAVGGGYTF.

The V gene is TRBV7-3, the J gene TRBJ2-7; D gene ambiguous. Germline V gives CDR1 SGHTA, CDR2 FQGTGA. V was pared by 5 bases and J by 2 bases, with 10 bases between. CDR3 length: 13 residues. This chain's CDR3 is CASSASGPYEQYF. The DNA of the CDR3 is TGTGCCAGCAGCGCCTCAGGACCCTACGAGCAGTACTTC.

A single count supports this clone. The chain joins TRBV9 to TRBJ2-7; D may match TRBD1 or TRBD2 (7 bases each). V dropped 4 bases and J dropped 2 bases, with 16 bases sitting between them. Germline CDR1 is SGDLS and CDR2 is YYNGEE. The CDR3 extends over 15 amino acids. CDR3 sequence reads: CASSPRQGLTYEQYF. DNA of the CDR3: TGTGCCAGCAGCCCAAGACAGGGACTAACCTACGAGCAGTACTTC.

The CDR3 here is CASSLIAGVRYF. For the CDR3, the DNA is TGTGCCAGCAGCTTAATAGCGGGAGTCCGTTACTTC. The chain recombines TRBV7-2 with TRBJ2-7, with 9 bases lining up with TRBD2. CDR3 length equals 12 residues. CDR1 is SGHTA and CDR2 is FQGNSA in the germline V gene. With V trimmed by 2 bases and J by 13 bases, 6 bases remained unmatched.

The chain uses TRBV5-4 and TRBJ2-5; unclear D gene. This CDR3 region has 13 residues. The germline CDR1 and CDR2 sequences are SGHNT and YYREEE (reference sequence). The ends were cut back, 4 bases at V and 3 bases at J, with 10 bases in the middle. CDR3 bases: TGTGCCAGCAGCGTGTCAGGAGAAGAGACCCAGTACTTC. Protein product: CASSVSGEETQYF.

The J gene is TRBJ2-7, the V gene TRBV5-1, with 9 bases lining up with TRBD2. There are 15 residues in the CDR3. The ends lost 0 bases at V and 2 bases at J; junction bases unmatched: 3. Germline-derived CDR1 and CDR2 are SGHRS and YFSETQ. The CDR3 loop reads CASSLGTSDAYEQYF. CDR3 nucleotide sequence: TGCGCCAGCAGCTTGGGGACTAGCGATGCCTACGAGCAGTACTTC.

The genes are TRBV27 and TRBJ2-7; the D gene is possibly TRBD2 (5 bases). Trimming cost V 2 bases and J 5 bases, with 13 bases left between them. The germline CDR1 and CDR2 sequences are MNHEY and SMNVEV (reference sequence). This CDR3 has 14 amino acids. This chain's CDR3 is CASSLDGKGDEQYF. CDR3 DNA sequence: TGTGCCAGCAGTTTAGACGGGAAAGGTGACGAGCAGTACTTC.

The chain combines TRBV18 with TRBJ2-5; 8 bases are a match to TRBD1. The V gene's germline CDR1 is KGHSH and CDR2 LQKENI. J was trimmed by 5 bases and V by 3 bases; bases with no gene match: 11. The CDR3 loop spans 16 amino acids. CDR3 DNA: TGTGCCAGCTCACCGTCTGGCAGGGGGCATATGGAGACCCAGTACTTC. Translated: CASSPSGRGHMETQYF.